These 27 T cell receptor beta chains came from one sample sequenced in a study of T cell responses to AZD1222 COVID-19 vaccine. Only in-frame clones appear in the TCRdb table, and some are missing; sequencing was by immunoSEQ multiplex PCR. The data contain 150,000 to 160,000 clones, over 75% of them singletons. Sequences were derived from peripheral blood, sampled on day 0 of AZD1222 vaccination. The origin of the receptors is an adult in good health.

The V and J genes are TRBV28 and TRBJ1-1, with 7 bases identical to TRBD1. V shed 6 bases, J shed 6 bases, and the junction held 1 base outside the gene matches. The CDR3 covers 11 residues. Germline V gene lookup returns CDR1 MDHEN and CDR2 SYDVKM. This chain's CDR3 is CASRGTAEAFF. The CDR3 DNA is TGTGCCAGCAGGGGGACAGCTGAAGCTTTCTTT.

The chain recombines TRBV24-1 with TRBJ2-3, with D unresolved. Between the trimmed V and J ends, which lost 3 bases and 2 bases, there was a span of 14 bases. This CDR3 is 16 amino acids long. Germline V CDR1 and CDR2: KGHDR, SFDVKD. The CDR3 DNA reads TGTGCCACCAGTGATCGGATACCGGGCCCCACAGATACGCAGTATTTT. Translated, it gives CATSDRIPGPTDTQYF.

This rearrangement joins TRBV18 to TRBJ1-2; a possible D gene is TRBD1 (6 bases). The V end was cut by 4 bases, the J end by 8 bases, with 17 bases between. Germline values: CDR1 KGHSH, CDR2 LQKENI. The CDR3 sequence is 14 residues long. The CDR3: CASSQAEQGGGYTF. The CDR3, as DNA: TGTGCCAGCTCACAAGCAGAACAGGGAGGCGGCTACACCTTC.

This clone was counted a few times. Other DNA variants within this sample encode the same CDR3. The chain links TRBV12-3 or TRBV12-4 to TRBJ1-2; 8 bases match TRBD1. V shed 6 bases and J 3 bases; nucleotides not matched to a gene: 3. The CDR3 is 13 amino acids. The CDR3 sequence: CASRPQGDYGYTF. For the CDR3, the DNA is TGTGCCAGCAGACCACAGGGGGACTATGGCTACACCTTC.

The chain has TRBV5-6 and TRBJ1-6; possible D gene TRBD1, 6 bases. CDR1 is SGHDT and CDR2 is YYEEEE in the germline V gene. The V and J ends lost 2 bases and 1 base respectively, with 7 bases between them. The CDR3 extends over 15 amino acids. The CDR3 DNA follows: TGTGCCAGCAGCTTAAGGGGGTCCTATAATTCACCCCTCCACTTT. Its protein is CASSLRGSYNSPLHF.

This chain connects TRBV14 to TRBJ1-1, with D hard to call. The V end lost 1 base, the J end lost 6 bases, and 15 bases lay between the germline ends. The CDR3 is made up of 15 amino acids. Germline-derived CDR1 and CDR2 are SGHDN and FVKESK. CDR3 bases: TGTGCCAGCAGCCAAGTTAGCGGAAGAACGGCTGAAGCTTTCTTT. It encodes CASSQVSGRTAEAFF.

The rearrangement uses TRBV25-1 and TRBJ2-1; D not resolved. CDR3 length: 16 residues. Trimming pared 3 bases from V and 2 bases from J, leaving 14 bases between. The germline gives CDR1 MGHDK, CDR2 SYGVNS. The CDR3 DNA reads as TGTGCCAGCAGTGATGGTCGATTGGGAACCTACAATGAGCAGTTCTTC. It yields the protein CASSDGRLGTYNEQFF.

This chain uses TRBV5-4 with TRBJ2-1; D is possibly TRBD1 (6 bases). The CDR3 has 15 residues. Germline-derived CDR1 and CDR2 are SGHNT and YYREEE (reference sequence). V was pared by 4 bases and J by 4 bases, with 15 bases between. CDR3 protein: CASSPTGSSYNEQFF. DNA for the CDR3: TGTGCCAGCAGCCCGACAGGTAGCTCTTACAATGAGCAGTTCTTC.

The chain employs TRBV6-2 or TRBV6-3 and TRBJ2-3; D is unresolved. Germline lookup yields CDR1 MNHEY and CDR2 SVGEGT. Trimming stripped 0 bases from V and 0 bases from J, with 10 bases between. This CDR3 has 16 amino acids. The CDR3 protein is CASSYSSLESTDTQYF. In DNA, the CDR3 is TGTGCCAGCAGTTACTCGAGTTTGGAAAGCACAGATACGCAGTATTTT.

The CDR3 DNA sequence: TGTGCCAGCAGCAACCTGAGACGGGCGTTTAACAATGAGCAGTTCTTC. It specifies CASSNLRRAFNNEQFF. This chain links TRBV21-1 with TRBJ2-1. TRBV21-1 is recorded as a pseudogene. CDR3 length: 16 amino acids.

This clone has only a few counts. The chain recombines TRBV4-3 with TRBJ1-2; D remains unclear. The ends were cut back, 3 bases at V and 0 bases at J, with 11 bases in the middle. This CDR3 comprises 15 residues. The germline CDR1 and CDR2 sequences are LGHNA and YSLEER. The CDR3 sequence is CASSHRTAANYGYTF. Here the CDR3 DNA reads TGCGCCAGCAGCCACCGGACGGCAGCTAACTATGGCTACACCTTC.

V and J are TRBV5-4 and TRBJ2-3, with D possibly matching TRBD2 (5 bases). Germline CDR1 reads SGHNT; CDR2 reads YYREEE (reference sequence). V lost 4 bases and J lost 4, with 10 bases in between. The CDR3 runs 13 residues. The CDR3 protein is CASSVGDADTQYF. The CDR3 coding sequence is TGTGCCAGCAGCGTGGGAGATGCAGATACGCAGTATTTT.

CDR3 loop: CATQLAESTDTQYF. DNA of the CDR3: TGTGCCACCCAACTAGCTGAAAGCACAGATACGCAGTATTTT. The rearrangement joins TRBV15 to TRBJ2-3; weak D call: TRBD2 (6 bases). This CDR3 has 14 residues. The germline V and J ends were trimmed by 8 bases and 0 bases, with 12 bases remaining between them. The germline V gene has CDR1 LNHNV and CDR2 YYDKDF (reference sequence).

This clone occurred once. The chain links TRBV18 to TRBJ2-7, with TRBD2 identical over 14 bases. V shed 3 bases and J 3 bases; nucleotides not matched to a gene: 4. This CDR3 is built from 16 residues. The germline gives CDR1 KGHSH, CDR2 LQKENI. The CDR3 nucleotides read TGTGCCAGCTCACCTTCGGGACTAGCGGGAGTCTACGAGCAGTACTTC. As protein: CASSPSGLAGVYEQYF.

The rearrangement uses TRBV7-9 and TRBJ2-2; tentative D call: TRBD1 (6 bases). In germline, CDR1 is SEHNR, CDR2 FQNEAQ (reference sequence). V was clipped by 6 bases and J by 6 bases, with 14 bases between them. The CDR3 is 14 residues long. CDR3 bases: TGTGCCAGCAGTATCAACAGGGTCTCCGGGGAGCTGTTTTTT. Translating gives CASSINRVSGELFF.

The chain has TRBV12-2 and TRBJ1-2; the DNA was not compared with TRBD1, the D call given in the table. TRBV12-2 is a documented pseudogene. The CDR3 loop spans 16 amino acids. This chain's CDR3 is CASRLNSGTGRGGYTF. DNA for the CDR3: TGTGCAAGTCGCCTCAACTCCGGGACAGGGAGGGGTGGCTACACCTTC.

The rearrangement uses TRBV5-1 and TRBJ2-2; D may be TRBD2 (5 bases). This CDR3 is 15 amino acids long. Looked up from germline, CDR1 is SGHRS and CDR2 is YFSETQ. V lost 0 bases, J lost 2 bases, and 8 bases lay in between. CDR3 residues: CASSLGTPNTGELFF. CDR3 nucleotides: TGCGCCAGCAGCTTGGGGACTCCTAACACCGGGGAGCTGTTTTTT.

This chain joins TRBV3-1 (or the pseudogene TRBV3-2) and TRBJ2-4, with D hard to call. The CDR3 is 15 residues long. Per germline, CDR1 LGHDT and CDR2 YNNKEL (reference sequence). The V end was cut by 8 bases, the J end by 0 bases, with 14 bases between. In DNA, the CDR3 is TGTGCCAGCTCTCTGGGTCCTCTAGCCAAAAACATTCAGTACTTC. The encoded protein is CASSLGPLAKNIQYF.

The table lists this clone with a count of one. The V call is TRBV28, the J call TRBJ1-5; 9 bases match TRBD1. Germline loops: CDR1 MDHEN, CDR2 SYDVKM. The CDR3 sequence is 19 residues long. The trim removed 3 bases at V and 4 bases at J, leaving 16 bases unmatched. The CDR3, as DNA: TGTGCCAGCAGTTTCCCCGCGGACAGGGGAGGTTGGATGAATCAGCCCCAGCATTTT. Its translation: CASSFPADRGGWMNQPQHF.

The chain is built from TRBV19 and TRBJ1-6, with 7 nucleotides matching TRBD1. Germline V gene sequence: CDR1 LNHDA, CDR2 SQIVND (reference sequence). V dropped 6 bases and J dropped 7; count of bases not matched to a gene: 6. This CDR3 comprises 14 residues. Written as DNA, the CDR3 is TGTGCCAGTAGCGACAGGGCCCTAAATTCACCCCTCCACTTT. Its translation is CASSDRALNSPLHF.

The chain couples TRBV13 to TRBJ1-2; D remains ambiguous. CDR1 is PRHDT and CDR2 is FYEKMQ in the germline V gene (reference sequence). This CDR3 contains 12 residues. The V end lost 5 bases, the J end lost 7 bases, and 11 bases lay between the germline ends. Here the CDR3 DNA reads TGTGCCAGCAGCGCCTCCGGAAGTGGCTACACCTTC. This codes for CASSASGSGYTF.

The rearrangement uses TRBV5-1 and TRBJ2-2; possible D gene TRBD2, 6 bases. The CDR3 loop spans 17 amino acids. Germline V gene data show CDR1 as SGHRS and CDR2 as YFSETQ. V was shortened by 4 bases and J by 1 base, with 17 bases between the two germline ends. CDR3 region: CASSPIQRAGNTGELFF. The CDR3 DNA follows: TGCGCCAGCAGCCCCATTCAGCGGGCGGGGAACACCGGGGAGCTGTTTTTT. Full variable domain (remainder filled in from reference TRBV5-1 and TRBJ2-2): KAGVTQTPRYLIKTRGQQVTLSCSPISGHRSVSWYQQTPGQGLQFLFEYFSETQRNKGNFPGRFSGRQFSNSRSEMNVSTLELGDSALYLCASSPIQRAGNTGELFFGEGSRLTVL.

The DNA of the CDR3 is TGTGCCAGCAGTTTAGAGGGGGCGATCGGGGAGCTGTTTTTT. It specifies CASSLEGAIGELFF. The chain combines TRBV27 with TRBJ2-2; TRBD1 matches at 7 bases. Germline CDR1 is MNHEY and CDR2 is SMNVEV (reference sequence). The CDR3 consists of 14 residues. The ends lost 2 bases at V and 7 bases at J; junction bases unmatched: 4.

V usage is TRBV28 and J usage is TRBJ1-5, with 11 bases matching TRBD1. Germline V gene sequence: CDR1 MDHEN, CDR2 SYDVKM. The CDR3 totals 16 residues. V was pared by 7 bases and J by 2 bases, with 7 bases of the junction left unmatched. The CDR3 is CASNNRDRGGNQPQHF. The CDR3 region has the DNA TGTGCCAGCAACAACCGGGACAGGGGGGGCAATCAGCCCCAGCATTTT.

The rearrangement uses TRBV4-3 and TRBJ2-7; 13 positions agree with TRBD2. V was pared by 1 base and J by 0 bases, with 0 bases of the junction left unmatched. The CDR3 contains 16 residues. Germline CDR1 and CDR2: LGHNA and YSLEER. In DNA form, the CDR3 reads TGCGCCAGCAGCCAAGGACTAGCGGGAGGCTCCTACGAGCAGTACTTC. The encoded protein is CASSQGLAGGSYEQYF.

The chain uses TRBV28 and TRBJ2-1; no clear D gene. Germline values: CDR1 MDHEN, CDR2 SYDVKM. CDR3 size: 14 residues. V gave up 7 bases and J gave up 6 bases, with 16 bases separating them. The CDR3 DNA reads TGTGCCAGCAACACCGACGTAGAACTCAATGAGCAGTTCTTC. It is translated as CASNTDVELNEQFF.

This clone was seen only a few times. The chain employs TRBV3-1 (or the pseudogene TRBV3-2) and TRBJ2-1, with D perhaps given as TRBD1 or TRBD2 (5 bases each). Trimming removed 0 bases at V and 5 bases at J, with 14 bases between. CDR1 is LGHDT and CDR2 is YNNKEL in the germline V gene (reference sequence). The CDR3 is made up of 16 amino acids. CDR3 sequence (DNA): TGTGCCAGCAGCCAAGAGGGACCGCGAAAAAACAATGAGCAGTTCTTC. Amino acid sequence: CASSQEGPRKNNEQFF.